The sequence of this T cell receptor beta chain was determined in a study of blood T cell repertoires in COVID-19. The CDR3 has 13 amino acids. Germline V gene data show CDR1 as MGHRA and CDR2 as YSYEKL. Trimming at V came to 5 bases and at J to 4 bases, leaving 5 bases not matched to a gene. This clone has a handful of counts. Repertoires were generated with immunoSEQ multiplex PCR, while TCRdb's copy carries only in-frame clones and drops some. The data contain about 120,000 clones, approximately 90% of them seen just once; the ten biggest clones take up under 2%. This sequence joins TRBV4-1 and TRBJ2-7; 7 nucleotides agree with TRBD1. The source of this sequence is a human donor with active COVID-19. The donor label of this sample is uncertain. The source material was peripheral blood. In DNA, the CDR3 is TGCGCCAGCAGCGAGGACAGGTATTACGAGCAGTACTTC. Translated, it gives CASSEDRYYEQYF.